Below, 10 T cell receptor beta chains from the same sample are listed, as sequenced in a study of OX40 agonist ivuxolimab in advanced cancers. The method was immunoSEQ multiplex PCR; TCRdb's version includes in-frame clones alone and lacks a portion of them. The sample contains tens of thousands of clones, 85% to 90% of which appear only once. Sequenced here: CD4+ or CD8+ T cells sorted from blood, sampled in a trial of the OX40 agonist ivuxolimab. All receptors come from an adult with an advanced solid tumor such as melanoma, head and neck, liver or kidney cancer.

The chain links TRBV6-5 to TRBJ1-5; no definite D call. Germline CDR1 MNHEY, CDR2 SVGAGI. The CDR3 extends over 15 amino acids. V lost 2 bases and J 0 bases, leaving 8 bases between the germline ends. Here the CDR3 reads CASSYKGYSNQPQHF. In nucleotides, the CDR3 is TGTGCCAGCAGTTACAAGGGCTATAGCAATCAGCCCCAGCATTTT.

J is TRBJ1-5 and V is TRBV19, with D uncertain. Trimming left V 3 bases short and J 5 bases short, with 11 bases between. The CDR3 runs 14 residues. The germline CDR1 and CDR2 sequences are LNHDA and SQIVND (reference sequence). The CDR3 region has the DNA TGTGCCAGTAGTATGCCTCAAAGTGATCAGCCCCAGCATTTT. This translates into CASSMPQSDQPQHF.

In this sample, this clone turned up a few times. The chain joins TRBV5-1 to TRBJ2-7; perhaps TRBD2 as D (7 bases). The germline V and J ends were trimmed by 4 bases and 0 bases, with 17 bases remaining between them. Germline-derived CDR1 and CDR2 are SGHRS and YFSETQ. CDR3 length: 16 amino acids. The CDR3 is CASSLEGGRSSYEQYF. Written as DNA, the CDR3 is TGCGCCAGCAGCCTTGAGGGGGGGAGGTCCTCCTACGAGCAGTACTTC.

This clone was observed once. V is TRBV5-6 and J is TRBJ2-7; TRBD2 matches at 7 bases. This CDR3 contains 15 residues. The junction had 9 bases not matched to a gene; V was cut back by 6 bases and J by 0 bases. Germline CDR1 and CDR2: SGHDT and YYEEEE. Here the CDR3 DNA reads TGTGCCAGCACCGGGAGGAGTGATAGCTCCTACGAGCAGTACTTC. This translates into CASTGRSDSSYEQYF. Complete variable domain (other parts from reference TRBV5-6 and TRBJ2-7): DAGVTQSPTHLIKTRGQQVTLRCSPKSGHDTVSWYQQALGQGPQFIFQYYEEEERQRGNFPDRFSGHQFPNYSSELNVNALLLGDSALYLCASTGRSDSSYEQYFGPGTRLTVT.

The chain joins TRBV7-3 to TRBJ2-1; a possible D gene is TRBD1 (5 bases). The CDR3 spans 19 residues. V gave up 5 bases and J gave up 4 bases, with 27 bases separating them. Germline V CDR1 and CDR2: SGHTA, FQGTGA. CDR3 nucleotide sequence: TGTGCCAGCAGCGTTTCTGACAGCTCCGCAACTATTTCTTACAATGAGCAGTTCTTC. Its protein product is CASSVSDSSATISYNEQFF.

V gene TRBV9 combines with J gene TRBJ2-2; D unclear. V shed 6 bases and J shed 7 bases, with 10 bases lying between them. The CDR3 sequence is 12 residues long. The germline gives CDR1 SGDLS, CDR2 YYNGEE. CDR3 DNA sequence: TGTGCCAGCAAACCCCGACACGGGGAGCTGTTTTTT. Its translation: CASKPRHGELFF.

The V and J genes are TRBV5-1 and TRBJ1-2, with D perhaps matching TRBD1 (5 bases). Germline V gene lookup returns CDR1 SGHRS and CDR2 YFSETQ. V lost 0 bases, J lost 0 bases, and 15 bases lay in between. The CDR3 contains 17 residues. CDR3 bases: TGCGCCAGCAGCTTGGATTCCCAGGGTTTGGCTAACTATGGCTACACCTTC. Amino acid sequence: CASSLDSQGLANYGYTF.

The rearrangement joins TRBV7-6 to TRBJ1-3; a possible D gene is TRBD1 (5 bases). Germline-derived CDR1 and CDR2 are SGHVS and FNYEAQ. Trimming cost V 4 bases and J 4 bases, with 14 bases left between them. The CDR3 sequence is 15 residues long. The CDR3, as DNA: TGTGCCAGCAGCTCATGGGGGATCGGAGGAAACACCATATATTTT. The encoded protein is CASSSWGIGGNTIYF.

This rearrangement joins TRBV28 to TRBJ2-2; TRBD2 aligns across 8 bases. The CDR3 totals 15 residues. CDR1 is MDHEN and CDR2 is SYDVKM in the germline V gene. The J segment lost 5 bases and the V segment lost 6 bases, leaving 8 bases of the junction unmatched. In nucleotides, the CDR3 is TGTGCCAGCAGCCGAGCGGGAGAGGGAACCGGGGAGCTGTTTTTT. It specifies CASSRAGEGTGELFF.

This chain links TRBV28 with TRBJ2-7; perhaps TRBD1 as D (6 bases). Trimming took 1 base from V and 6 from J, leaving 16 bases between them. CDR1 MDHEN and CDR2 SYDVKM come from the germline V gene. This CDR3 is 15 amino acids long. The CDR3 DNA follows: TGTGCCAGCAGTTTATACCATGGACAGTCACCCGAGCAGTACTTC. Protein product: CASSLYHGQSPEQYF.